These 3 T cell receptor beta chains came from one sample sequenced in a study of blood T cell repertoires in COVID-19. This table comes from immunoSEQ multiplex PCR, and its TCRdb copy is limited to in-frame clones, with some not included. The sample carries 300,000 to 450,000 clones, around 85% recorded once. Sequenced sample: peripheral blood. Every receptor here comes from a woman between 18 and 29 years old with acute or convalescent COVID-19.

The chain is built from TRBV28 and TRBJ2-7; D is unclear. CDR3 length equals 11 residues. Looked up from germline, CDR1 is MDHEN and CDR2 is SYDVKM. Trimming pared 3 bases from V and 4 bases from J, leaving 4 bases between. Written as DNA, the CDR3 is TGTGCCAGCAGTTTCCAATACGAGCAGTACTTC. Encoded protein: CASSFQYEQYF.

The V gene is TRBV30, the J gene TRBJ1-2; unclear D gene. The length of the CDR3 is 12 residues. CDR1 and CDR2 (germline): GTSNPN, SVGIG (reference sequence). Trimming left V 0 bases short and J 9 bases short, with 11 bases between. The CDR3 spells CAWSVLRDRYTF. As DNA, the CDR3 is TGTGCCTGGAGTGTGCTTCGGGATCGCTACACCTTC.

The V call is TRBV6-5, the J call TRBJ2-1, with D perhaps TRBD2 (6 bases). This CDR3 is built from 15 residues. Germline V gene sequence: CDR1 MNHEY, CDR2 SVGAGI. The V and J ends lost 8 bases and 8 bases respectively, with 22 bases between them. The CDR3 protein is CASAESGGWGDEQFF. CDR3 in DNA: TGTGCCAGCGCTGAGAGCGGTGGATGGGGGGATGAGCAGTTCTTC.